The sequence of this TCR beta chain was determined in a study of cytomegalovirus exposure and HLA in healthy donors. In germline, CDR1 is SGHRS, CDR2 YFSETQ. The CDR3 runs to 16 residues. V lost 4 bases to trimming and J lost 4 bases, with 20 bases between them. 13 Jbeta primers and 60 Vbeta primers were used for the PCR. The repertoire was sequenced with immunoSEQ multiplex PCR; TCRdb's copy has only in-frame clones and lacks some. This sample contains about 110,000 clones. Of note for this clone: Its antigen is still unknown.

The study, taken as a whole, reports: The authors judged a highly shared variant cluster likely a sequencing artifact. With later analysis, a missense DCLRE1C variant became linked to TCR beta V- and J-gene trimming.

The source is a man over 45 in good health and CMV-seronegative. The rearrangement uses TRBV5-1 and TRBJ1-1; D remains ambiguous. The sample was PBMCs. CDR3 in DNA: TGCGCCAGCAGCAGCTCCCCGCTCGGGGAAGGCACTGAAGCTTTCTTT. Amino acids: CASSSSPLGEGTEAFF.